This T cell receptor beta chain was captured by sequencing in a study of OX40 agonist ivuxolimab in advanced cancers. Turning to the study itself: Mean age approximately 59 years, range about 23 to 85; around 80% male. Three patients, one with hepatocellular carcinoma and two with cutaneous melanoma, achieved partial responses.

There are 14 residues in the CDR3. V was pared by 5 bases and J by 5 bases, with 7 bases of the junction left unmatched. Germline values: CDR1 SGHTA, CDR2 FQGTGA. The assay was immunoSEQ multiplex PCR, and TCRdb's table has in-frame clones only and misses some. Of about 84,000 clones in the sample, 75% to 90% were seen once. The source is an adult with an advanced solid tumor such as melanoma, head and neck, liver or kidney cancer. V and J are TRBV7-3 and TRBJ1-2, with 8 bases matching TRBD1. This sample comprised CD4+ or CD8+ T cells sorted from blood, obtained in a trial of the OX40 agonist ivuxolimab. The chain's CDR3 is CASSPGQGYYGYTF. CDR3 nucleotide sequence: TGTGCCAGCAGCCCAGGACAGGGCTATTATGGCTACACCTTC.